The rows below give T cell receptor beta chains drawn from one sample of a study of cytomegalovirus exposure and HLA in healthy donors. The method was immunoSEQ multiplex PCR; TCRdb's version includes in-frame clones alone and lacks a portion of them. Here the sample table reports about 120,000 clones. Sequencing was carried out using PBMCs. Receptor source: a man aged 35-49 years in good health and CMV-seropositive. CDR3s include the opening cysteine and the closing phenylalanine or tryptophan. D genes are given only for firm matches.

TGTGCCAGCAGTAGGTACAGGGACGGGGGCTACACCTTC,CASSRYRDGGYTF,TRBV27,.,TRBJ1-2
TGTGCCAGCAGTCTACAGGGGACCGGGGAGCTGTTTTTT,CASSLQGTGELFF,TRBV28,TRBD1,TRBJ2-2
TGTGCCAGCAGGTTTGGGAGGGGCAATGAGCAGTTCTTC,CASRFGRGNEQFF,TRBV6-1,TRBD2,TRBJ2-1
TGTGCCAGCAGCTTAGCTGGGCAGGTAGGAGATACGCAGTATTTT,CASSLAGQVGDTQYF,TRBV7-9,.,TRBJ2-3
TGTGCCAGCAGCCCAAGACAGGGATTAGAGCCGTTCTTC,CASSPRQGLEPFF,TRBV14,TRBD1,TRBJ2-1
TGCAGCGTTGAAACTAGCGGGAGCTACAATGAGCAGTTCTTC,CSVETSGSYNEQFF,TRBV29-1,TRBD2,TRBJ2-1
TGTGCCAGCAGCTTTTGGGGGGGTTACGAGCAGTACTTC,CASSFWGGYEQYF,TRBV5-4,TRBD2,TRBJ2-7
TGTGCCAGCAGCTCCCCTAGCGGGAGGGGGGAGCAGTACTTC,CASSSPSGRGEQYF,TRBV5-5,TRBD2,TRBJ2-7
TGTGCCAGCAGCGCCGGGGGAAAAATTCTTAACACTGAAGCTTTCTTT,CASSAGGKILNTEAFF,TRBV27,.,TRBJ1-1
TGCAGCGTTGGGCGGACTTCGAACACCGGGGAGCTGTTTTTT,CSVGRTSNTGELFF,TRBV29-1,.,TRBJ2-2
TGTGCCAGCAGAGGCAGGGGCGAGAACACTGAAGCTTTCTTT,CASRGRGENTEAFF,TRBV13,.,TRBJ1-1
TGTGCCTGGAGGGGTCTAGCGGGAGCGGGAACAGATACGCAGTATTTT,CAWRGLAGAGTDTQYF,TRBV30,TRBD2,TRBJ2-3
TGTGCCAGCAGCCTCGCGTTCGGGGCCAACGTCCTGACTTTC,CASSLAFGANVLTF,TRBV7-7,.,TRBJ2-6
TGTGCCAGCAGACCACAGGGAAGCTATGGCTACACCTTC,CASRPQGSYGYTF,TRBV27,.,TRBJ1-2
TGCGCCAGCAGTCCACTAGCGGGCGGAGAGACCCAGTACTTC,CASSPLAGGETQYF,TRBV5-1,TRBD2,TRBJ2-5
TGTGCCAGCAGCTCCCGACAGGGTAGCACAGATACGCAGTATTTT,CASSSRQGSTDTQYF,TRBV7-9,TRBD1,TRBJ2-3
TGTGCCAGCTCACGAGAGGCAGGGGAAAATGAAAAACTGTTTTTT,CASSREAGENEKLFF,TRBV18,.,TRBJ1-4
TGTGCCAGTAGTACAACACAGGGGGCCCCGGGAGAGCCCCAGCATTTT,CASSTTQGAPGEPQHF,TRBV19,TRBD1,TRBJ1-5
TGTGCCAGCAGTGAGGGACAGGGTTACTTCTATGAAAAACTGTTTTTT,CASSEGQGYFYEKLFF,TRBV2,TRBD1,TRBJ1-4
TGTGCCAGCAGTGGCCGACAGGGGCCCAATCAGCCCCAGCATTTT,CASSGRQGPNQPQHF,TRBV6-1,TRBD1,TRBJ1-5
TGTGCCAGCAGTGATAGCAGCTTTAGCACAGATACGCAGTATTTT,CASSDSSFSTDTQYF,TRBV2,.,TRBJ2-3
TGTGCCAGCATGTCAGGCGGGACAGATACGCAGTATTTT,CASMSGGTDTQYF,TRBV6-1,.,TRBJ2-3
TGTGCCAGCAGCCCAGGACGCCGACAGGGGATCTACGAGCAGTACTTC,CASSPGRRQGIYEQYF,TRBV13,TRBD1,TRBJ2-7
TGTGCCAGCAGGAAAACAACAACAGGGGACGTAATACTGTTTTTT,CASRKTTTGDVILFF,TRBV2,TRBD1,TRBJ1-4
TGTGCCATTCTCCCCCCCCTGACTAGCCGGGATGAGCAGTTCTTC,CAILPPLTSRDEQFF,TRBV2,TRBD2,TRBJ2-1
TGTGCCAGCAGTTTGCAGAGGGGGCTTAAAGGGTCACCCCTCCACTTT,CASSLQRGLKGSPLHF,TRBV28,TRBD1,TRBJ1-6
TGTGCCAGCAGTTTATATGGGACAGGGCAATATAGCAATCAGCCCCAGCATTTT,CASSLYGTGQYSNQPQHF,TRBV27,TRBD1,TRBJ1-5
TGTGCCAGCAGCGTAGCGGCTAGCGGGACCCTGGGGAATGAGCAGTTCTTC,CASSVAASGTLGNEQFF,TRBV9,TRBD2,TRBJ2-1
TGCGCCAGCAGCTTATCCGCCCATGCCTACGAGCAGTACTTC,CASSLSAHAYEQYF,TRBV5-1,.,TRBJ2-7
TGTGCCAGCAGCAGGACAGACGAGCAGTACTTC,CASSRTDEQYF,TRBV5-8,.,TRBJ2-7
TGTGCCAGCAGTAACCGGGAGACCCAGTACTTC,CASSNRETQYF,TRBV6-5,.,TRBJ2-5
TGCGCCAGCAGCTTGGGGAGGGCAAAGTACGAGCAGTACTTC,CASSLGRAKYEQYF,TRBV5-1,.,TRBJ2-7
TGTGCCACCAGCGTAACAGGCAATCAGCCCCAGCATTTT,CATSVTGNQPQHF,TRBV15,.,TRBJ1-5
TGTGCCAGCAGCCCCCGAGGCGGGAGGGGGTACAATGAGCAGTTCTTC,CASSPRGGRGYNEQFF,TRBV7-8,TRBD2,TRBJ2-1
TGCGCCAGCAGGAGGGCGGGAAACAATGAGCAGTTCTTC,CASRRAGNNEQFF,TRBV10-2,.,TRBJ2-1
TGTGCCAGCAGCCGCCGGGACAGGGTATCGCACTTC,CASSRRDRVSHF,TRBV7-9,TRBD1,TRBJ2-5